This T cell receptor beta chain derives from a study of blood T cell repertoires in COVID-19 (dated by TCRdb to about 2020). Study-wide context: The collaborator samples originated in the United States, Italy and Spain and spanned the acute and convalescent phases of COVID-19. Nearly every sample came with metadata listing a de-identified subject ID, COVID-19 status, age in years and sex. The samples were drawn from the first 160 participants of the ongoing ImmuneRACE study and from roughly 1,300 subjects provided by 6 global collaborators. The prospective study material was composed of cDNA or gDNA derived from T cells, B-cell-depleted T cells, or PBMCs. Subjects who had been exposed to COVID-19, were actively infected with it, or had recovered from it provided the deeply sampled blood TCRbeta repertoires that made up the dataset. A freely available public database, intended as a resource for researchers studying the immune response to SARS-CoV-2, is where the repertoires were released. Where available, HLA class I and class II types were obtained from metadata supplied by the sample provider rather than from assay-based typing.

The paper's findings and limits, for the study overall: The quantity of clinical and demographic metadata differed by source and by participant and was supplied without curation.

The collaborating institutions used their own protocols to collect whole blood in K2EDTA tubes. For TCRbeta analysis, collaborator samples were shipped as frozen whole blood, as isolated PBMCs, or as DNA extracted from either sample type. Points on this clone: The antigen it recognizes is unknown. Base qualities are not at hand, and no much larger clone is one base apart.

TCRbeta CDR3 regions were amplified from genomic DNA using the immunoSEQ Assay, a bias-controlled multiplex PCR. As for the authors' bioinformatics: The number of nucleated cells in each sample was estimated from the amplification of reference gene primers within the assay. To quantify the absolute abundance of each unique TCRbeta CDR3 rearrangement, sequence reads were collapsed and filtered. For each sample, productive Simpson clonality was calculated as the square root of Simpson's diversity index over productive rearrangements. TCRdb took this table from immuneACCESS and kept in-frame rearrangements with V and J called. Such tables lack part of the clones; where checked against another copy, unresolved V genes explain under half of the gap, and the rest is unexplained. V and J calls and clone size are given by that table; D and trimming were obtained from the DNA. The sample contains about 98,000 clones, 65% to 85% of them found a single time. Of the sample, about 11% is held by the ten largest clones.

Including cysteine and phenylalanine, the CDR3 has 13 amino acids. The entry retains the CDR3 DNA only, 39 bases that are in frame from base 1. Deletion took 2 bases off V and 4 bases off J, with a span of 8 bases between the germline ends. The germline V gene supplies CDR1 SGHTA and CDR2 FQGNSA. This chain joins TRBV7-2 to TRBJ2-5; a tentative D match to TRBD2 spans 5 bases. The source of this sequence is a woman older than 75 with acute or convalescent COVID-19. Sequencing input: peripheral blood. For the CDR3, the sequence is CASSLMAGETQYF. Read as DNA, the sequence is TGTGCCAGCAGCTTAATGGCGGGAGAGACCCAGTACTTC. With the portions outside the CDR3 filled from the reference TRBV7-2 and TRBJ2-5 genes, the complete variable region becomes GAGVSQSPSNKVTEKGKDVELRCDPISGHTALYWYRQSLGQGLEFLIYFQGNSAPDKSGLPSDRFSAERTGGSVSTLTIQRTQQEDSAVYLCASSLMAGETQYFGPGTRLLVL.